The sequence of this TCR beta chain was determined in a study of T cells in Graves' hyperthyroidism and ophthalmopathy (dated by TCRdb to the late 2010s). Study-wide context: Peripheral blood samples were taken at the time of initial diagnosis, prior to any treatment. Once sampling was done, hyperthyroidism patients were given methimazole at a starting dose of 30 mg daily, whereas ophthalmopathy patients were given high-dose intravenous methylprednisolone. According to the paper, TCR Vbeta CDR3 sequencing was carried out on 135 peripheral blood samples, which came from about 45 ophthalmopathy, around 75 hyperthyroidism and some 17 progressor patients. Prospective prediction of ophthalmopathy was tested in an independent validation cohort of approximately 19 hyperthyroidism patients and 17 patients who later progressed to ophthalmopathy. Thyroid tissue and blood T-cell repertoires from over 5 Graves' hyperthyroidism patients were also compared in the study. The roughly 90 discovery patients were divided at random into training and test sets in a 7:3 ratio. To identify TCR V-J signatures that set the groups apart, the researchers used a discovery cohort of about a hundred patients, made up of about 44 with Graves' ophthalmopathy and some 60 with stable Graves' hyperthyroidism.

TCR beta CDR3 regions were amplified from RNA transcripts. The TCR CDR3 was subjected to a first round of RT-PCR using the HTBI primer set and the Qiagen OneStep RT-PCR kit. Libraries were constructed in a second round of multiplex PCR, after which size selection and purification were performed. Paired-end sequencing of the libraries was performed with 100 bp reads on an Illumina HiSeq2000. Turning to the authors' computational methods: SOAPnuke was used to process the raw data, with reads discarded if the reads contained adapters or uncalled bases, had a mean Phred below 15, or lacked an exact constant-primer or identifier match. High-quality paired reads were merged using COPE v1.2.5, and each unique nucleotide sequence was defined as a clonotype. Clonotypes were aligned to IMGT TRBV, TRBD and TRBJ reference segments using MiTCR v1.1. Analysis was restricted to V-J combinations with a frequency above 0.0001, which covered roughly 99% of repertoires. The TCS score was defined as the ratio of F50 (clonal expansion) to E x V (chaos), calculated using BLOSUM62-based TCRdist between CDR3 peptides within each V-J. Welch's t-statistics and random forest reduced roughly 500 V-J features to 10 to 15, which were used in a naive Bayes classifier (R e1071). TCRdb's own reprocessing of the public reads used fastp at Q25 and MiXCR and kept productive beta chains. Identical CDR3 proteins give one entry, which carries the most common genes and DNA. The V and J calls shown here were made by TCRdb, not taken from the authors' results. This sample holds about 420,000 distinct CDR3 sequences; approximately 14% were observed only once. Around 5.3% of the sample is held by the ten biggest clonotypes.

Turning to this clonotype: Its antigen is still unknown. No base-level quality is on record; no much larger clone is a single base apart.

A patient counted as having stable Graves' hyperthyroidism if no progression to ophthalmopathy occurred over 18 months of follow-up. The hyperthyroidism patients were between 18 and 65 years old and newly diagnosed, with a disease duration of less than 2 months. Exclusion was applied to patients with uncontrolled infections, other autoimmune diseases, pregnancy or lactation. Diagnoses were based on clinical symptoms, serum thyroxine and TRAb, thyroid ultrasound and orbital computed tomography. Ficoll-Paque density gradient centrifugation was used to isolate PBMCs from about 10 ml of fresh peripheral blood. Trizol reagent was used to extract total RNA, and RNA quality was then checked on an Agilent 2100 Bioanalyzer. The germline V gene provides CDR1 SGHDN and CDR2 FVKESK. From its cysteine to its phenylalanine, the CDR3 spans 16 amino acids. Only CDR3 DNA remains: 48 bases, in frame from the first base. V drops 0 bases and J drops 5 bases, leaving 14 bases in between.

The study at large found these results: In validation, progression to ophthalmopathy was predicted by the model with 70.59% sensitivity and 72% to 85% specificity, a median of approximately 6.5 months before onset. A 13 V-J signature model separated ophthalmopathy from stable hyperthyroidism, with about 90% sensitivity and roughly 81% specificity in cross-validation and 80%/75% in testing. Blood samples also contained most of the expanded thyroid clonotypes (frequency above 0.001), which suggests that blood repertoires may reflect thyroid immune responses. Sample size was not statistically predetermined, and blinding of investigators to group allocation was not performed.

What was sequenced was blood. This sequence originates from a woman aged 18-29 years with Graves' hyperthyroidism. This receptor chain uses TRBV14 and TRBJ1-5, with no D gene named confidently. For the CDR3, the sequence is CASSQDYRKVDQPQHF. The nucleotide sequence is TGTGCCAGCAGCCAAGATTACAGAAAAGTGGATCAGCCCCAGCATTTT.